A selection of T cell receptor beta chains follows, all from one sample in a study of identical twins. TCRdb fed the 5' RACE reads into MiXCR, producing one record per CDR3 protein. The table lists approximately 600,000 distinct CDR3 sequences, under 8.5% of them singletons. This same sample was also part of a study on yellow fever vaccine responses in identical twins.

The sequenced material came from PBMCs. The receptors originated from a woman between 18 and 29 years old in good health. Each CDR3 is given with its conserved first and last residue. D genes are given only for firm matches. Size values are once, few and many counts, or a class for expanded clones, and some rows have none.

D gene: NA; V gene: TRBV7-6; J gene: TRBJ2-3; clone size: few; CDR3 protein: CASTLGGAVTFTDTQYF; CDR3 DNA: TGTGCCAGCACCTTAGGAGGGGCCGTAACTTTCACAGATACGCAGTATTTT
D gene: NA; V gene: TRBV6-1; J gene: TRBJ2-7; clone size: few; CDR3 protein: CASSEALLSEQYF; CDR3 DNA: TGTGCCAGCAGTGAAGCGCTTCTGAGCGAGCAGTACTTC
D gene: TRBD2; V gene: TRBV11-2; J gene: TRBJ2-7; clone size: many; CDR3 protein: CASSSHPFFSGRDYEQYF; CDR3 DNA: TGTGCCAGCAGCTCCCATCCCTTTTTTAGCGGGAGGGACTACGAGCAGTACTTC
D gene: TRBD1; V gene: TRBV28; J gene: TRBJ2-7; clone size: NA; CDR3 protein: CASSALQGLPYEQYF; CDR3 DNA: TGTGCCAGCAGCGCCTTACAGGGGCTTCCCTACGAGCAGTACTTC
D gene: TRBD2; V gene: TRBV4-1; J gene: TRBJ2-4; clone size: few; CDR3 protein: CASSGLAGGPAKNIQYF; CDR3 DNA: TGCGCCAGCAGCGGACTAGCGGGAGGGCCGGCCAAAAACATTCAGTACTTC
D gene: NA; V gene: TRBV20-1; J gene: TRBJ2-5; clone size: NA; CDR3 protein: CSARGGPVQETQYF; CDR3 DNA: TGCAGTGCTAGAGGCGGTCCGGTACAAGAGACCCAGTACTTC
D gene: NA; V gene: TRBV28; J gene: TRBJ1-2; clone size: NA; CDR3 protein: CASSLSPAYYGYTF; CDR3 DNA: TGTGCCAGCAGTTTATCCCCTGCCTACTATGGCTACACCTTC
D gene: NA; V gene: TRBV15; J gene: TRBJ1-1; clone size: many; CDR3 protein: CATSLGGTEAFF; CDR3 DNA: TGTGCCACTTCCCTCGGAGGCACTGAAGCTTTCTTT
D gene: NA; V gene: TRBV9; J gene: TRBJ2-2; clone size: NA; CDR3 protein: CASSADYTGELFF; CDR3 DNA: TGTGCCAGCAGCGCAGACTACACCGGGGAGCTGTTTTTT
D gene: NA; V gene: TRBV7-9; J gene: TRBJ2-7; clone size: many; CDR3 protein: CASSSDTYEQYF; CDR3 DNA: TGTGCCAGCAGTTCGGACACCTACGAGCAGTACTTC
D gene: TRBD2; V gene: TRBV5-1; J gene: TRBJ2-2; clone size: NA; CDR3 protein: CASSHGTSGGAGTGELFF; CDR3 DNA: TGCGCCAGCAGCCATGGGACTAGCGGGGGGGCAGGCACCGGGGAGCTGTTTTTT
D gene: NA; V gene: TRBV29-1; J gene: TRBJ2-5; clone size: many; CDR3 protein: CSVKRNRVQETQYF; CDR3 DNA: TGCAGCGTGAAGCGCAACCGGGTCCAAGAGACCCAGTACTTC
D gene: NA; V gene: TRBV5-1; J gene: TRBJ1-2; clone size: many; CDR3 protein: CASSLAGDYGYTF; CDR3 DNA: TGCGCCAGCAGCTTGGCAGGTGACTATGGCTACACCTTC
D gene: NA; V gene: TRBV6-5; J gene: TRBJ2-3; clone size: NA; CDR3 protein: CASSYSGVRGATDTQYF; CDR3 DNA: TGTGCCAGCAGTTACTCGGGGGTTAGAGGGGCGACAGATACGCAGTATTTT
D gene: TRBD1; V gene: TRBV6-1; J gene: TRBJ2-2; clone size: NA; CDR3 protein: CASRPPGQITGELFF; CDR3 DNA: TGTGCCAGCAGGCCGCCGGGACAGATTACCGGGGAGCTGTTTTTT
D gene: TRBD2; V gene: TRBV12-3/TRBV12-4; J gene: TRBJ2-3; clone size: many; CDR3 protein: CASSPNGGGAGTQYF; CDR3 DNA: TGTGCCAGCAGCCCCAATGGCGGGGGGGCCGGTACGCAGTATTTT
D gene: TRBD1; V gene: TRBV7-2; J gene: TRBJ2-7; clone size: many; CDR3 protein: CASSSRQGPYEQYF; CDR3 DNA: TGTGCCAGCAGCTCTAGACAGGGCCCCTACGAGCAGTACTTC
D gene: TRBD1; V gene: TRBV20-1; J gene: TRBJ2-6; clone size: many; CDR3 protein: CSAATGGRSSGANVLTF; CDR3 DNA: TGCAGTGCGGCAACAGGGGGTCGCAGTTCTGGGGCCAACGTCCTGACTTTC
D gene: TRBD2; V gene: TRBV7-2; J gene: TRBJ2-1; clone size: few; CDR3 protein: CASSLSWLAGYNEQFF; CDR3 DNA: TGTGCCAGCAGCTTATCTTGGTTAGCGGGATACAATGAGCAGTTCTTC
D gene: NA; V gene: TRBV7-9; J gene: TRBJ2-5; clone size: NA; CDR3 protein: CASSLYPKETQYF; CDR3 DNA: TGTGCCAGCAGCTTATATCCCAAAGAGACCCAGTACTTC
D gene: NA; V gene: TRBV6-2/TRBV6-3; J gene: TRBJ2-1; clone size: few; CDR3 protein: CASSYPGGRASGPFYNEQFF; CDR3 DNA: TGTGCCAGCAGTTACCCAGGGGGCAGGGCTAGCGGACCATTCTACAATGAGCAGTTCTTC
D gene: NA; V gene: TRBV19; J gene: TRBJ1-1; clone size: NA; CDR3 protein: CASRWTGNTEAFF; CDR3 DNA: TGTGCCAGTAGGTGGACGGGGAACACTGAAGCTTTCTTT
D gene: NA; V gene: TRBV6-1; J gene: TRBJ1-1; clone size: NA; CDR3 protein: CASSEMVDTEAFF; CDR3 DNA: TGTGCCAGCAGTGAAATGGTGGACACTGAAGCTTTCTTT
D gene: NA; V gene: TRBV6-5; J gene: TRBJ1-5; clone size: many; CDR3 protein: CASSYQGPLPQHF; CDR3 DNA: TGTGCCAGCAGTTACCAGGGCCCCCTGCCCCAGCATTTT
D gene: TRBD1; V gene: TRBV7-8; J gene: TRBJ1-1; clone size: NA; CDR3 protein: CASSGQGYTEAFF; CDR3 DNA: TGTGCCAGCTCGGGACAGGGCTACACTGAAGCTTTCTTT
D gene: NA; V gene: TRBV7-9; J gene: TRBJ1-2; clone size: many; CDR3 protein: CASSLQWAPPNYGYTF; CDR3 DNA: TGTGCCAGCAGCTTACAATGGGCACCTCCCAACTATGGCTACACCTTC
D gene: NA; V gene: TRBV12-3/TRBV12-4; J gene: TRBJ2-2; clone size: NA; CDR3 protein: CACGGPVYTGELFF; CDR3 DNA: TGTGCCTGTGGGGGCCCGGTATACACCGGGGAGCTGTTTTTT
D gene: NA; V gene: TRBV7-9; J gene: TRBJ1-1; clone size: NA; CDR3 protein: CASLRGGMNTEAFF; CDR3 DNA: TGTGCCTCCCTACGGGGGGGGATGAACACTGAAGCTTTCTTT
D gene: TRBD2; V gene: TRBV11-3; J gene: TRBJ2-1; clone size: NA; CDR3 protein: CASSVGLAGFNEQFF; CDR3 DNA: TGTGCCAGCAGCGTGGGACTAGCGGGATTCAATGAGCAGTTCTTC
D gene: TRBD1; V gene: TRBV7-9; J gene: TRBJ2-5; clone size: few; CDR3 protein: CASSDRDETQYF; CDR3 DNA: TGTGCCAGCAGCGACAGGGATGAGACCCAGTACTTC
D gene: TRBD2; V gene: TRBV12-3/TRBV12-4; J gene: TRBJ2-5; clone size: many; CDR3 protein: CASSGLAGGETQYF; CDR3 DNA: TGTGCCAGCAGTGGACTAGCGGGAGGAGAGACCCAGTACTTC
D gene: TRBD1; V gene: TRBV3-1; J gene: TRBJ1-5; clone size: many; CDR3 protein: CASSPYPGTGGGNQPQHF; CDR3 DNA: TGTGCCAGCAGCCCTTACCCCGGGACAGGGGGGGGCAATCAGCCCCAGCATTTT
D gene: TRBD2; V gene: TRBV7-9; J gene: TRBJ2-2; clone size: few; CDR3 protein: CASSLARAGPTGELFF; CDR3 DNA: TGTGCCAGCAGCTTAGCGCGAGCGGGGCCCACCGGGGAGCTGTTTTTT
D gene: NA; V gene: TRBV4-1; J gene: TRBJ1-1; clone size: few; CDR3 protein: CASSQGPHPEAFF; CDR3 DNA: TGCGCCAGCAGCCAAGGACCCCACCCGGAAGCTTTCTTT
D gene: TRBD2; V gene: TRBV4-1; J gene: TRBJ2-1; clone size: NA; CDR3 protein: CASSPGLAVLDEQFF; CDR3 DNA: TGCGCCAGCAGCCCGGGACTAGCGGTCTTGGATGAGCAGTTCTTC
D gene: NA; V gene: TRBV7-9; J gene: TRBJ1-4; clone size: many; CDR3 protein: CASSTDTQSGEKLFF; CDR3 DNA: TGTGCCAGCAGCACCGACACGCAATCAGGTGAAAAACTGTTTTTT
D gene: NA; V gene: TRBV18; J gene: TRBJ1-1; clone size: few; CDR3 protein: CASSPPPKGGDTEAFF; CDR3 DNA: TGTGCCAGCTCACCACCCCCAAAAGGAGGGGACACTGAAGCTTTCTTT
D gene: NA; V gene: TRBV10-3; J gene: TRBJ1-5; clone size: few; CDR3 protein: CAISDMQRVSNQPQHF; CDR3 DNA: TGTGCCATCAGTGACATGCAGCGGGTTAGCAATCAGCCCCAGCATTTT
D gene: TRBD2; V gene: TRBV5-1; J gene: TRBJ2-1; clone size: few; CDR3 protein: CASSNSLASGGADNEQFF; CDR3 DNA: TGCGCCAGCAGCAACTCCCTAGCTAGCGGGGGGGCAGACAATGAGCAGTTCTTC
D gene: NA; V gene: TRBV18; J gene: TRBJ1-3; clone size: few; CDR3 protein: CASSPGYENTIYF; CDR3 DNA: TGTGCCAGCTCACCAGGGTACGAAAACACCATATATTTT
D gene: NA; V gene: TRBV28; J gene: TRBJ1-5; clone size: NA; CDR3 protein: CASSLQGPLGGPQHF; CDR3 DNA: TGTGCCAGCAGTTTACAGGGGCCCCTAGGAGGGCCCCAGCATTTT
D gene: TRBD1; V gene: TRBV20-1; J gene: TRBJ1-2; clone size: few; CDR3 protein: CSVTTGYGYTF; CDR3 DNA: TGCAGCGTAACGACAGGGTATGGCTACACCTTC
D gene: NA; V gene: TRBV20-1; J gene: TRBJ1-2; clone size: many; CDR3 protein: CSASVSDGYTF; CDR3 DNA: TGCAGTGCTAGTGTATCGGATGGCTACACCTTC
D gene: TRBD2; V gene: TRBV11-2; J gene: TRBJ2-2; clone size: NA; CDR3 protein: CASSYRASGGRTGELFF; CDR3 DNA: TGTGCCAGCAGCTACAGAGCTAGCGGGGGTCGAACTGGGGAGCTGTTTTTT
D gene: TRBD1; V gene: TRBV20-1; J gene: TRBJ2-5; clone size: few; CDR3 protein: CSARHIDREETQYF; CDR3 DNA: TGCAGTGCTCGCCATATCGACAGGGAAGAGACCCAGTACTTC
D gene: TRBD1; V gene: TRBV12-3/TRBV12-4; J gene: TRBJ1-6; clone size: few; CDR3 protein: CASRTTGLNSPLHF; CDR3 DNA: TGTGCCAGCAGGACGACAGGGTTAAATTCACCCCTCCACTTT
D gene: NA; V gene: TRBV5-5; J gene: TRBJ2-3; clone size: NA; CDR3 protein: CASSLVGLPGDTQYF; CDR3 DNA: TGTGCCAGCAGCTTGGTTGGGCTTCCCGGGGATACGCAGTATTTT
D gene: NA; V gene: TRBV11-2; J gene: TRBJ1-1; clone size: few; CDR3 protein: CASSITPNGDTEAFF; CDR3 DNA: TGTGCCAGCAGCATTACCCCGAATGGGGACACTGAAGCTTTCTTT
D gene: NA; V gene: TRBV20-1; J gene: TRBJ2-5; clone size: many; CDR3 protein: CSATGRGQETQYF; CDR3 DNA: TGCAGTGCAACCGGTAGAGGCCAAGAGACCCAGTACTTC
D gene: TRBD1; V gene: TRBV7-2; J gene: TRBJ1-1; clone size: few; CDR3 protein: CASSLVYRGAFF; CDR3 DNA: TGTGCCAGCAGCTTAGTCTACAGGGGTGCTTTCTTT
D gene: TRBD1; V gene: TRBV7-8; J gene: TRBJ1-1; clone size: few; CDR3 protein: CASSIDRVSLDTEAFF; CDR3 DNA: TGTGCCAGCAGCATCGACAGGGTTAGTTTGGACACTGAAGCTTTCTTT
D gene: TRBD1; V gene: TRBV28; J gene: TRBJ2-5; clone size: many; CDR3 protein: CASSRGRDREETQYF; CDR3 DNA: TGTGCCAGCAGCCGTGGACGGGACAGAGAAGAGACCCAGTACTTC
D gene: TRBD2; V gene: TRBV3-1; J gene: TRBJ2-2; clone size: few; CDR3 protein: CASSRSGSNTGELFF; CDR3 DNA: TGTGCCAGCAGCCGTAGCGGGTCTAACACCGGGGAGCTGTTTTTT